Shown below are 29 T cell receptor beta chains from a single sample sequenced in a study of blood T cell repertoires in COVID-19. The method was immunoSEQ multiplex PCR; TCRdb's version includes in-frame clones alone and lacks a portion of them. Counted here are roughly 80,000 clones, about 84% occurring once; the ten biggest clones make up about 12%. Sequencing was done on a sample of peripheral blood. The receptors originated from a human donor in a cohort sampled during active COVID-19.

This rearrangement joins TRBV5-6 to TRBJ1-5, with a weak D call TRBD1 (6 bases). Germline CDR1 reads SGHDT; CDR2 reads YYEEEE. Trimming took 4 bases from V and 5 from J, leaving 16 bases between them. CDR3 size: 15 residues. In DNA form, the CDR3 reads TGTGCCAGCAGCGTACAGGGTTTTCCCCATCAGCCCCAGCATTTT. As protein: CASSVQGFPHQPQHF.

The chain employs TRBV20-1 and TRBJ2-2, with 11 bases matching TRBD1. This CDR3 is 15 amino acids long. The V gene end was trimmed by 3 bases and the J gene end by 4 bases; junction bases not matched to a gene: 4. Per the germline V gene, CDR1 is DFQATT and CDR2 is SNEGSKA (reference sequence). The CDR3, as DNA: TGCAGTGCTAGTTCCGGGACAGGGGGCACCGGGGAGCTGTTTTTT. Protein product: CSASSGTGGTGELFF.

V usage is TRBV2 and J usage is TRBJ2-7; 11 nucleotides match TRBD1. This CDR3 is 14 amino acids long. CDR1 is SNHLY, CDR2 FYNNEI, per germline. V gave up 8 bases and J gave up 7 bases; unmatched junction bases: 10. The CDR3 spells CASEGQGAVREQYF. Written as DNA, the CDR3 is TGTGCCAGCGAAGGACAGGGGGCTGTTAGGGAGCAGTACTTC.

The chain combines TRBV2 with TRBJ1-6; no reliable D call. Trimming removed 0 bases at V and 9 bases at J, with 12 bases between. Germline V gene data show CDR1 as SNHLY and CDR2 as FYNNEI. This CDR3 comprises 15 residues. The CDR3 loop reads CASSEAQRKSSPLHF. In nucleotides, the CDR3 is TGTGCCAGCAGTGAAGCGCAGAGGAAGAGTTCACCCCTCCACTTT. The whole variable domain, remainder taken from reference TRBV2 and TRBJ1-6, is EPEVTQTPSHQVTQMGQEVILRCVPISNHLYFYWYRQILGQKVEFLVSFYNNEISEKSEIFDDQFSVERPDGSNFTLKIRSTKLEDSAMYFCASSEAQRKSSPLHFGNGTRLTVT.

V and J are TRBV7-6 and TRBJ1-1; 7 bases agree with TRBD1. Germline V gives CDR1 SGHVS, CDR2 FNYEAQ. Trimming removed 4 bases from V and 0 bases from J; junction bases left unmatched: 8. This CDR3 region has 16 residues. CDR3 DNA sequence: TGTGCCAGCAGCTCTCAGTCAGGGGGGATGAACACTGAAGCTTTCTTT. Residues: CASSSQSGGMNTEAFF.

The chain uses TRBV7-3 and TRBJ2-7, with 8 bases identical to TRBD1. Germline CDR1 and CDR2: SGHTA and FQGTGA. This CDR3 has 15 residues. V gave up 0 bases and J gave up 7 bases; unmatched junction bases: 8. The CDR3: CASSLTGTGLREQYF. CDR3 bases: TGTGCCAGCAGCTTAACCGGGACAGGACTTCGGGAGCAGTACTTC.

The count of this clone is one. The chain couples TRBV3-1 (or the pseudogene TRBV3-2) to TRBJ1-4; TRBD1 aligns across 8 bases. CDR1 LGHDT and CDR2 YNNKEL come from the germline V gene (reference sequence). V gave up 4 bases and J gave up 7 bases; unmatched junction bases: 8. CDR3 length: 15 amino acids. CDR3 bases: TGTGCCAGCAGCCCGGACAGGGCGAGAGGTGAAAAACTGTTTTTT. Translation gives CASSPDRARGEKLFF.

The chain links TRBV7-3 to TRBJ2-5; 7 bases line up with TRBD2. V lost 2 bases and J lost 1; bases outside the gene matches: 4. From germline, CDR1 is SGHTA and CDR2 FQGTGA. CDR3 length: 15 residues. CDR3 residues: CASSLGGGPQETQYF. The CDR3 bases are TGTGCCAGCAGCTTAGGCGGGGGACCCCAAGAGACCCAGTACTTC. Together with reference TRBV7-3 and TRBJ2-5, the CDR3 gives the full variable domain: GAGVSQTPSNKVTEKGKYVELRCDPISGHTALYWYRQSLGQGPEFLIYFQGTGAADDSGLPNDRFFAVRPEGSVSTLKIQRTERGDSAVYLCASSLGGGPQETQYFGPGTRLLVL.

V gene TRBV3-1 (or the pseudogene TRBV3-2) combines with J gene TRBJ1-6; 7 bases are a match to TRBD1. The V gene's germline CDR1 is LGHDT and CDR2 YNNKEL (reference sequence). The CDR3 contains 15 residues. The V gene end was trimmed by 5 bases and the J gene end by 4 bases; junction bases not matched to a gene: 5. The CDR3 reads CASSGGQPYNSPLHF. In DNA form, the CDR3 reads TGTGCCAGCAGCGGGGGACAGCCGTATAATTCACCCCTCCACTTT.

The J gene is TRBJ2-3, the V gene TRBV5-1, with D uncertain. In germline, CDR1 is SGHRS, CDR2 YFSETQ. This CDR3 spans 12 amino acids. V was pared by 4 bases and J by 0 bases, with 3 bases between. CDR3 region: CASSLSTDTQYF. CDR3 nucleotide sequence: TGCGCCAGCAGCCTCAGCACAGATACGCAGTATTTT. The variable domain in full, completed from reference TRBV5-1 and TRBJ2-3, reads KAGVTQTPRYLIKTRGQQVTLSCSPISGHRSVSWYQQTPGQGLQFLFEYFSETQRNKGNFPGRFSGRQFSNSRSEMNVSTLELGDSALYLCASSLSTDTQYFGPGTRLTVL.

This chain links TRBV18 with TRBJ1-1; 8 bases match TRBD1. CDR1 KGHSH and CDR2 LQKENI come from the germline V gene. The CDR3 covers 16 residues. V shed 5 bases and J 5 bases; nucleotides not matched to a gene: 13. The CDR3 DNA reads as TGTGCCAGCTCAACCGGGACAGGCTCCCTGGGGACTGAAGCTTTCTTT. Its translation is CASSTGTGSLGTEAFF.

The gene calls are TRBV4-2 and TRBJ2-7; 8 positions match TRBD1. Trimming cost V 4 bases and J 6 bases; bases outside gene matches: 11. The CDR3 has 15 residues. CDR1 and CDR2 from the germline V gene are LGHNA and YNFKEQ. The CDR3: CASSLRRTGISEQYF. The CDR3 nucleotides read TGTGCCAGCAGCCTAAGAAGGACAGGGATCAGCGAGCAGTACTTC.

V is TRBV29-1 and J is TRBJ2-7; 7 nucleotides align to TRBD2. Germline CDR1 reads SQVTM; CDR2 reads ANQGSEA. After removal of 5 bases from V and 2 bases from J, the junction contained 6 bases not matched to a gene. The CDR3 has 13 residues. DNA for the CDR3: TGCAGCGTTCGCGGGGGAGCAACCTACGAGCAGTACTTC. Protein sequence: CSVRGGATYEQYF.

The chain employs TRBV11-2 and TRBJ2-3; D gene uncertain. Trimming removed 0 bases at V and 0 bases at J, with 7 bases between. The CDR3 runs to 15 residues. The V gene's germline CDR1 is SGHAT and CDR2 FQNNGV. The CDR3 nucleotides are TGTGCCAGCAGCTTAGATCCGACTAGCACAGATACGCAGTATTTT. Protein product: CASSLDPTSTDTQYF.

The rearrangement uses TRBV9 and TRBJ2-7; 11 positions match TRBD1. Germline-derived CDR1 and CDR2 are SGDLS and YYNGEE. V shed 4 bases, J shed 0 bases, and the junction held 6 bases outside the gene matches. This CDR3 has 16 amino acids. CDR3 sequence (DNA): TGTGCCAGCAGCCCCAGGACAGGGGGCGGCTCCTACGAGCAGTACTTC. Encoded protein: CASSPRTGGGSYEQYF.

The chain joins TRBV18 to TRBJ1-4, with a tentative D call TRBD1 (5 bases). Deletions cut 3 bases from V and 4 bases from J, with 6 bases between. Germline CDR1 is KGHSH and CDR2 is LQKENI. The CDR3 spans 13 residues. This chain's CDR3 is CASSPQGNEKLFF. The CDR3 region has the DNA TGTGCCAGCTCACCTCAGGGTAATGAAAAACTGTTTTTT.

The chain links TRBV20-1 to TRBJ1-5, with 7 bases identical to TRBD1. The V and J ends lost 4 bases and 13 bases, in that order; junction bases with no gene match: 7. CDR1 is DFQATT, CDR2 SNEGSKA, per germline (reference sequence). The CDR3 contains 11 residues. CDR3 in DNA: TGCAGTGCTAAGCTCACAGGGGAACAGCATTTT. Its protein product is CSAKLTGEQHF.

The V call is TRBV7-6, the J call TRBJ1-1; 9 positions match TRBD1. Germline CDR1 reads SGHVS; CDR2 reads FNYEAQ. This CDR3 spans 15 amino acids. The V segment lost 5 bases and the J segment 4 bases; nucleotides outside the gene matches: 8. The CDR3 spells CASSGGTGSGTEAFF. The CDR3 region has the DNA TGTGCCAGCAGCGGGGGGACAGGGTCGGGCACTGAAGCTTTCTTT.

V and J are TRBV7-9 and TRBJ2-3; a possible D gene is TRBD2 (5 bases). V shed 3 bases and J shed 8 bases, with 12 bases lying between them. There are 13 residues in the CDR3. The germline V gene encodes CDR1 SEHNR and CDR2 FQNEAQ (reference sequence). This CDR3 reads CASSFVLRGTQYF. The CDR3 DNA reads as TGTGCCAGCAGCTTTGTCCTTCGGGGTACGCAGTATTTT.

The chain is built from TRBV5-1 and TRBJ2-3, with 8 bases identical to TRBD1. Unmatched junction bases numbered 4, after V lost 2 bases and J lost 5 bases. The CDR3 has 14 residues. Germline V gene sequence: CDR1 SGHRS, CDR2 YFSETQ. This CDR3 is CASSLGQGRDTQYF. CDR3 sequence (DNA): TGCGCCAGCAGCTTAGGACAGGGAAGAGATACGCAGTATTTT.

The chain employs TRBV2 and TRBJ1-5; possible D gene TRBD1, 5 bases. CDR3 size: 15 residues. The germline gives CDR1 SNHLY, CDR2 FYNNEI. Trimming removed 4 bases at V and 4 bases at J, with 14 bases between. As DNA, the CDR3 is TGTGCCAGCAGTGTGGGAGGGGTCCGTAATCAGCCCCAGCATTTT. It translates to CASSVGGVRNQPQHF.

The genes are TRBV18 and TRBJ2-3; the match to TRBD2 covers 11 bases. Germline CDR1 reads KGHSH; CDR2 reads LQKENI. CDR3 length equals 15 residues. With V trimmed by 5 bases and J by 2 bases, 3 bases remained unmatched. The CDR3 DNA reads TGTGCCAGCTCAGTACTAGCGGGGGACACAGATACGCAGTATTTT. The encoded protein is CASSVLAGDTDTQYF.

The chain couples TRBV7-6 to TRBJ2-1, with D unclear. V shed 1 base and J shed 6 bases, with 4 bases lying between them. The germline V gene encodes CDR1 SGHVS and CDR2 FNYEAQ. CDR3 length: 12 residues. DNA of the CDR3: TGTGCCAGCAGCTTAGAGCCCAATGAGCAGTTCTTC. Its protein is CASSLEPNEQFF.

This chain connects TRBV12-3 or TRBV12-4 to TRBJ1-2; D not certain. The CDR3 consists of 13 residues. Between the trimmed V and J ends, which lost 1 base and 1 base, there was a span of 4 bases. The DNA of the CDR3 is TGTGCCAGCAGTTTAGACGGTAACTATGGCTACACCTTC. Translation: CASSLDGNYGYTF.

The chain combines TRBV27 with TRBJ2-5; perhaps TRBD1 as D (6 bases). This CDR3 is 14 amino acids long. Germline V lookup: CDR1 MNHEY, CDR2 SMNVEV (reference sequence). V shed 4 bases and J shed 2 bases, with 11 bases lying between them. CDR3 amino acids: CASSSRTVQETQYF. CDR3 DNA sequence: TGTGCCAGCAGTTCTCGGACAGTTCAAGAGACCCAGTACTTC.

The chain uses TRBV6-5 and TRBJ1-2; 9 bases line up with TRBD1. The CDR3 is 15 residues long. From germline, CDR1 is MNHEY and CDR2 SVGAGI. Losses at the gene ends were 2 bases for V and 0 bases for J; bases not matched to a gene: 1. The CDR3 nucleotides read TGTGCCAGCAGTTACGGGGACAGGGCTAACTATGGCTACACCTTC. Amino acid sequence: CASSYGDRANYGYTF.

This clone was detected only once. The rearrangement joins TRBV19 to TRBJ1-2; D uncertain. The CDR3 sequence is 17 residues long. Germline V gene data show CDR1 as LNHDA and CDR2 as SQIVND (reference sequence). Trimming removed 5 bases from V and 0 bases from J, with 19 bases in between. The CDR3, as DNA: TGTGCCAGTAGTCCCCCCCAGGCAGGCATATCTAACTATGGCTACACCTTC. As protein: CASSPPQAGISNYGYTF.

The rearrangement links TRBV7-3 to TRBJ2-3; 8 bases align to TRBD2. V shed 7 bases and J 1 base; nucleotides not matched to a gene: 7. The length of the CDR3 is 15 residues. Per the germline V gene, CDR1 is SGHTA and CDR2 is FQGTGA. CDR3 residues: CASTRSGERTDTQYF. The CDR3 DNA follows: TGTGCCAGCACCCGTAGCGGGGAACGCACAGATACGCAGTATTTT. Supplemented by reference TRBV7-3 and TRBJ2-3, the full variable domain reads GAGVSQTPSNKVTEKGKYVELRCDPISGHTALYWYRQSLGQGPEFLIYFQGTGAADDSGLPNDRFFAVRPEGSVSTLKIQRTERGDSAVYLCASTRSGERTDTQYFGPGTRLTVL.

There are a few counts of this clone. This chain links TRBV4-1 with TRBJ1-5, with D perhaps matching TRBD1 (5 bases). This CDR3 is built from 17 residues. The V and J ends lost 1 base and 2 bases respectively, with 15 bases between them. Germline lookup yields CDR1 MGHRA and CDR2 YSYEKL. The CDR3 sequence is CASSQAGGRYGNQPQHF. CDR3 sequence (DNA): TGCGCCAGCAGCCAAGCGGGGGGAAGGTATGGCAATCAGCCCCAGCATTTT.